This T cell receptor (beta chain) is drawn from a study of early T cells in non-severe SARS-CoV-2 infection. The CDR3 covers 15 residues. The V and J ends lost 7 bases and 2 bases respectively, with 18 bases between them. Germline V CDR1 and CDR2: MNHEY, SVGAGI. The sample holds a few counts of this clonotype. TCRdb re-analysed the 5' RACE reads in MiXCR, keeping a single row per CDR3 protein. This table holds 70,000 to 90,000 distinct CDR3 sequences, about 10% found once. The starting material was whole blood, obtained at baseline. J is TRBJ2-7 and V is TRBV6-5, with D perhaps assigned TRBD1 or TRBD2 (5 bases each). The source is an adult who was a healthcare worker with PCR-confirmed SARS-CoV-2 infection or an uninfected control (not recorded which). The CDR3 DNA reads TGTGCCAGCAAAATCGGGGCCACCGGCCCCTACGAGCAGTACTTC. Its protein is CASKIGATGPYEQYF.